Following are 21 T cell receptor beta chains from one sample sequenced in a study of CXCR3-negative and CXCR3-positive naive CD8 T cells. Study-wide points: Naive cells with CXCR3 showed TRB CDR3s that were more hydrophobic than those in CXCR3-negative naive cells.

No antigen has been identified for these receptors. Each TRB cDNA library was prepared by 5' RACE (with UMI labels). TCRdb derives one entry per CDR3 protein from the 5' RACE reads, leaving out DNA. This repertoire includes approximately 88,000 distinct CDR3 sequences. Sequencing was done on a sample of naive CXCR3+ CD8+ T cells from blood. Subset given: CD45RO-CCR7+CD27+CD95- naive CD8+ T cells expressing CXCR3 (TNR3+). The receptors shown here come from a human donor in good health. Some clones in this sample may be carry-over from other donors' samples.

The chain has TRBV15 and TRBJ2-2; there is no DNA to check the TCRdb D call of TRBD1. From germline, CDR1 is LNHNV and CDR2 YYDKDF (reference sequence). This CDR3 is 14 amino acids long. Here the CDR3 reads CATSRDRGTGELFF.

The chain uses TRBV20-1 and TRBJ1-1; TCRdb designates TRBD1, a call that cannot be tested without DNA. This CDR3 contains 16 residues. Germline assignment: CDR1 DFQATT and CDR2 SNEGSKA (reference sequence). The CDR3 sequence is CSARDVGGGLGTEAFF.

The V and J genes are TRBV6-2 or TRBV6-3 and TRBJ2-7; absent DNA, TCRdb's TRBD1 call cannot be checked. Germline loops: CDR1 MNHEY, CDR2 SVGEGT. The length of the CDR3 is 18 residues. The CDR3 loop is CASSYGSVRQGFIYEQYF.

The CDR3 loop reads CASSSRQSSYEQYF. The chain uses TRBV7-9 and TRBJ2-7. This CDR3 is built from 14 residues. Germline lookup yields CDR1 SEHNR and CDR2 FQNEAQ (reference sequence).

The chain carries TRBV5-1 and TRBJ2-5; checking the TCRdb D call of TRBD1 is not possible without DNA. The CDR3 has 15 amino acids. Per germline, CDR1 SGHRS and CDR2 YFSETQ. The CDR3 is CASSPWGATQETQYF.

The rearrangement joins TRBV9 to TRBJ1-1; absent DNA, TCRdb's TRBD1 call cannot be checked. The CDR3 is made up of 14 amino acids. CDR1 is SGDLS and CDR2 is YYNGEE in the germline V gene. The CDR3 spells CASNPGVGYTEAFF.

J is TRBJ2-4 and V is TRBV21-1; without DNA, the TCRdb call of TRBD1 cannot be checked. TRBV21-1 is annotated as a pseudogene. The CDR3 has 17 residues. This CDR3 is CASSYGNRGQAKNIQYF.

The chain recombines TRBV28 with TRBJ2-7. In germline, CDR1 is MDHEN, CDR2 SYDVKM. The CDR3 extends over 11 amino acids. The CDR3 protein is CASSQSYEQYF. The full variable domain, its missing parts supplied by reference TRBV28 and TRBJ2-7, is DVKVTQSSRYLVKRTGEKVFLECVQDMDHENMFWYRQDPGLGLRLIYFSYDVKMKEKGDIPEGYSVSREKKERFSLILESASTNQTSMYLCASSQSYEQYFGPGTRLTVT.

The chain recombines TRBV6-5 with TRBJ2-7. Germline V gene data show CDR1 as MNHEY and CDR2 as SVGAGI. The CDR3 is 13 amino acids. CDR3 region: CASRYQNTYEQYF.

V and J are TRBV12-3 or TRBV12-4 and TRBJ2-1; TCRdb designates TRBD2, a call that cannot be tested without DNA. The CDR3 length is 15 residues. The CDR3 here is CASSAGLAGANEQFF.

The chain combines TRBV6-6 with TRBJ1-5; with no DNA, the TCRdb D assignment of TRBD1 cannot be verified. The germline V gene encodes CDR1 MNHNY and CDR2 SVGAGI (reference sequence). The CDR3 has 14 residues. The CDR3 region is CASNIDSPNQPQHF.

The chain uses TRBV24-1 and TRBJ2-7; absent DNA, TCRdb's TRBD1 call cannot be checked. Germline CDR1 KGHDR, CDR2 SFDVKD. The CDR3 spans 13 residues. CDR3 amino acids: CATSPWGKPEQYF.

The chain links TRBV29-1 to TRBJ2-7; with no DNA, the TCRdb D assignment of TRBD2 cannot be verified. Germline loops: CDR1 SQVTM, CDR2 ANQGSEA. CDR3 size: 13 residues. The CDR3 is CSVDREVLGEQYF.

The chain is built from TRBV27 and TRBJ2-7; lacking DNA, the TRBD1 call made by TCRdb goes unchecked. CDR1 and CDR2 (germline): MNHEY, SMNVEV (reference sequence). This CDR3 has 15 amino acids. The CDR3 loop reads CASSPTGTGVDEQYF.

The CDR3: CSVATGGSLYEQYF. The gene calls are TRBV29-1 and TRBJ2-7; the D call of TRBD1 rests on TCRdb alone, since no DNA is present to check it. The CDR3 has 14 amino acids. The V gene's germline CDR1 is SQVTM and CDR2 ANQGSEA.

This chain uses TRBV5-1 with TRBJ2-7; TCRdb names TRBD1, which stays unverified in the absence of DNA. Germline CDR1 is SGHRS and CDR2 is YFSETQ. CDR3 length equals 15 residues. CDR3 amino acids: CASRPDVSGAYEQYF.

V gene TRBV3-1 combines with J gene TRBJ1-1. The CDR3 sequence is 13 residues long. Germline CDR1 and CDR2: LGHDT and YNNKEL (reference sequence). CDR3 sequence: CASSPPEGTEAFF.

The chain uses TRBV7-3 and TRBJ2-7; the TCRdb call, TRBD1, lacks DNA for checking. CDR1 is SGHTA, CDR2 FQGTGA, per germline. This CDR3 spans 13 amino acids. Here the CDR3 reads CASSLDRGDEQYF. The whole variable domain, filled in from reference TRBV7-3 and TRBJ2-7, reads GAGVSQTPSNKVTEKGKYVELRCDPISGHTALYWYRQSLGQGPEFLIYFQGTGAADDSGLPNDRFFAVRPEGSVSTLKIQRTERGDSAVYLCASSLDRGDEQYFGPGTRLTVT.

The chain combines TRBV12-3 or TRBV12-4 with TRBJ2-3; TCRdb proposes TRBD2, but this gene call is untestable without DNA. The CDR3 covers 15 residues. CDR3 sequence: CASSSSRGGNDTQYF.

This chain uses TRBV6-4 with TRBJ1-2; the TCRdb call, TRBD1, lacks DNA for checking. The CDR3 runs 18 residues. Germline V CDR1 and CDR2: MRHNA, SNTAGT. CDR3 region: CASSDDPSTGSPMDGYTF.

This chain links TRBV28 with TRBJ2-3; no DNA is available, so the TRBD1 call from TCRdb remains unchecked. Germline-derived CDR1 and CDR2 are MDHEN and SYDVKM. The CDR3 sequence is 15 residues long. The CDR3 spells CASSPTQGEGDTQYF.